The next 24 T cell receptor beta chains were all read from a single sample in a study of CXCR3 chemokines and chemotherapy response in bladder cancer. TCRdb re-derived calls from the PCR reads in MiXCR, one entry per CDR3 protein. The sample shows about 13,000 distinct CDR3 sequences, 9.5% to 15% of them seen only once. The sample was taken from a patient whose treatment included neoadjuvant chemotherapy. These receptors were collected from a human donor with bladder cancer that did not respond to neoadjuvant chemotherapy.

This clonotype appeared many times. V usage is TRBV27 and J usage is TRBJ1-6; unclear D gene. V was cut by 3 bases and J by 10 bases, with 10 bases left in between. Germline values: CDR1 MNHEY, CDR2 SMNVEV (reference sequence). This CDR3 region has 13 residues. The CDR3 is CASSLTSGSPLHF. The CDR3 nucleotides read TGTGCCAGCAGTTTGACCAGTGGATCACCCCTCCACTTT.

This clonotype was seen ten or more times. Here the CDR3 DNA reads TGCAGCGTTGAAGGGGACATACAAGATGAGCAGTTCTTC. It is translated as CSVEGDIQDEQFF. The chain combines TRBV29-1 with TRBJ2-1, with a possible D match to TRBD1 (6 bases). This CDR3 comprises 13 residues. Trimming removed 1 base from V and 8 bases from J, with 12 bases in between. Germline-derived CDR1 and CDR2 are SQVTM and ANQGSEA.

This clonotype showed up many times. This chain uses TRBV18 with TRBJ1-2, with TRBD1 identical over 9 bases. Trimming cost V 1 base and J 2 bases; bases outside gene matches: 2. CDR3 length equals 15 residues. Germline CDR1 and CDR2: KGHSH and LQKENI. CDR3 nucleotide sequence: TGTGCCAGCTCACCACTTGGGACAGGGAACTATGGCTACACCTTC. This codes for CASSPLGTGNYGYTF.

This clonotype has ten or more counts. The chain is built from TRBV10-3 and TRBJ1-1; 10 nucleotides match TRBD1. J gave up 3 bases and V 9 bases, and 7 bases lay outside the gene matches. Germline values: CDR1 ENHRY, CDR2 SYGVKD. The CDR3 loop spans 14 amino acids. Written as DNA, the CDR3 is TGTGCCATACTGACAGGGGGCGGGGACACTGAAGCTTTCTTT. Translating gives CAILTGGGDTEAFF.

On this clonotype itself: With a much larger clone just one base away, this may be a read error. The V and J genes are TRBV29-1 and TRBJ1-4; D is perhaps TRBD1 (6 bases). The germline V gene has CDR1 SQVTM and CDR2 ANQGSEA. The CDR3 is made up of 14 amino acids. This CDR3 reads CSVELWTANAKLFF. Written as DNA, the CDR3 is TGCAGCGTTGAGCTATGGACAGCTAATGCAAAACTGTTTTTT. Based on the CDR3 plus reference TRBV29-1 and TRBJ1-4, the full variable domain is SAVISQKPSRDICQRGTSLTIQCQVDSQVTMMFWYRQQPGQSLTLIATANQGSEATYESGFVIDKFPISRPNLTFSTLTVSNMSPEDSSIYLCSVELWTANAKLFFGSGTQLSVL.

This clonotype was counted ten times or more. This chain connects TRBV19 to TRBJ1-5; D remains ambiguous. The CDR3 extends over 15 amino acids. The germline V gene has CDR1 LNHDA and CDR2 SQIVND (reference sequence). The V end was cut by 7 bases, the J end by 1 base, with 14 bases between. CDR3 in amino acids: CASTLSSYSNQPQHF. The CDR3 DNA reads TGTGCCAGTACCTTATCCTCTTACAGCAATCAGCCCCAGCATTTT.

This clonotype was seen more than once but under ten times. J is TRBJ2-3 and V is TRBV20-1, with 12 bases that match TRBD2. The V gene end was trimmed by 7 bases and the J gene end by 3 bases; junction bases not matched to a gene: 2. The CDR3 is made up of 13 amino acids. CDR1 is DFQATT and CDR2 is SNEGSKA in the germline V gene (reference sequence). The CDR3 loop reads CSGTSGGTDTQYF. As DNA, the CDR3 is TGCAGTGGAACTAGCGGGGGGACAGATACGCAGTATTTT.

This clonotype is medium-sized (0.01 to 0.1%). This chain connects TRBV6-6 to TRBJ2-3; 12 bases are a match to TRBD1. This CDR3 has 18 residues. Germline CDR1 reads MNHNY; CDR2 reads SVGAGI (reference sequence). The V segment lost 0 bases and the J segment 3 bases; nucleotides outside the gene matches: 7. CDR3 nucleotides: TGTGCCAGCAGTTACTCCCCCGGGACAGGGGGCGCGACAGATACGCAGTATTTT. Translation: CASSYSPGTGGATDTQYF.

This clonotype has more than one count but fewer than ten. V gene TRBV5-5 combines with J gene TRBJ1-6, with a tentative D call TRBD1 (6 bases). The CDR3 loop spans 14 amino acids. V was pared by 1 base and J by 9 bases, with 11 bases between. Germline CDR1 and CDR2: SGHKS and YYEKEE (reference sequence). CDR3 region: CASSLHREGSPLHF. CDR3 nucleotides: TGTGCCAGCAGCTTGCACAGGGAGGGTTCACCCCTCCACTTT.

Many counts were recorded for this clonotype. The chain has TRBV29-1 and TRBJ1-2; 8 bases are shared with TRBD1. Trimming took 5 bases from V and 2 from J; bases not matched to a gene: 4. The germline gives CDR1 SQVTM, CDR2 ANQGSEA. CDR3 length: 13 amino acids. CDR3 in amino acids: CSVTGGGNYGYTF. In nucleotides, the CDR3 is TGCAGCGTTACAGGGGGGGGGAACTATGGCTACACCTTC.

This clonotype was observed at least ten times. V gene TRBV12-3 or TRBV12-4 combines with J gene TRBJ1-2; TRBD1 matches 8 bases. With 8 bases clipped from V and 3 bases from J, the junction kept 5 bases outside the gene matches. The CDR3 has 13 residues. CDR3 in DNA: TGTGCCAGCCGACAGGGGCAGGACTATGGCTACACCTTC. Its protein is CASRQGQDYGYTF.

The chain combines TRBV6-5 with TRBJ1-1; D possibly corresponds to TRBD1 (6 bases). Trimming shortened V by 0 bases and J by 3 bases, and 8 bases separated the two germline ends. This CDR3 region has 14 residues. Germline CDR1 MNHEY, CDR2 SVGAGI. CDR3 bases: TGTGCCAGCAGTTACTCGACAGGTTACACTGAAGCTTTCTTT. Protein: CASSYSTGYTEAFF.

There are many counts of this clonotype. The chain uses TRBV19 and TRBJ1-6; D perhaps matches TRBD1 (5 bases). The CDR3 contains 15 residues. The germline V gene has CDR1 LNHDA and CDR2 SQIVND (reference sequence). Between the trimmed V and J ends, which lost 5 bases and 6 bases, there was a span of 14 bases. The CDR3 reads CASSVQGSGNSPLHF. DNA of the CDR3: TGTGCCAGTAGTGTCCAGGGTTCAGGTAATTCACCCCTCCACTTT.

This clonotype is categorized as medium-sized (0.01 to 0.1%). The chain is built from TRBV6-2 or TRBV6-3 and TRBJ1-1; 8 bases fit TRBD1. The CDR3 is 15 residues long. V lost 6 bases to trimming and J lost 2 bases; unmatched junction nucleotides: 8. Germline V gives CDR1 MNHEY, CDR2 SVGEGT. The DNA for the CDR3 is TGTGCCAGCAGCCCCCAGACAGGGGTAAACACTGAAGCTTTCTTT. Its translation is CASSPQTGVNTEAFF.

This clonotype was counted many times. CDR3 in DNA: TGTGCCAGCAGTGAAGTCAGCCCCATGGGCTACACCTTC. Translated: CASSEVSPMGYTF. This rearrangement joins TRBV6-1 to TRBJ1-2; D unclear. Trimming shortened V by 1 base and J by 8 bases, and 11 bases separated the two germline ends. CDR1 is MNHNS and CDR2 is SASEGT in the germline V gene. The CDR3 is made up of 13 amino acids.

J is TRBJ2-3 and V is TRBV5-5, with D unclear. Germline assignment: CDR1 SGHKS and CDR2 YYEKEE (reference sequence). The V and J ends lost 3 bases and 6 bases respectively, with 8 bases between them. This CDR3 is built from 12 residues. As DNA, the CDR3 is TGTGCCAGCAGCTGGACGGGCGATACGCAGTATTTT. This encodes CASSWTGDTQYF.

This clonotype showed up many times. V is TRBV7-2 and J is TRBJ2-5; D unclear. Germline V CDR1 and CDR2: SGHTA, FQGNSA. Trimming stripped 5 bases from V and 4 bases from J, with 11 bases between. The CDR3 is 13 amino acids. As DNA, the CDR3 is TGTGCCAGCAGCGACCTCATAAGAGAGACCCAGTACTTC. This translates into CASSDLIRETQYF.

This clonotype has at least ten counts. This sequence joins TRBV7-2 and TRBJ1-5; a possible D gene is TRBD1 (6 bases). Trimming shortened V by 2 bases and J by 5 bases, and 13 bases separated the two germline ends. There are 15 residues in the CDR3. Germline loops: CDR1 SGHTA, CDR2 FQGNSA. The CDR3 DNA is TGTGCCAGCAGCTTAAACCGGGGGCTGGATCAGCCCCAGCATTTT. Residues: CASSLNRGLDQPQHF.

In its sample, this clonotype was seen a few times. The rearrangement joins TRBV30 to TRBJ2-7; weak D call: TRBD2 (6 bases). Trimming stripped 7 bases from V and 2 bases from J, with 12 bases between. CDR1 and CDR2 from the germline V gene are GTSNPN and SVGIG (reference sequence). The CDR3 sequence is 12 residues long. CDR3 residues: CASRENTYEQYF. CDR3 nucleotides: TGTGCCTCCCGGGAGAATACCTACGAGCAGTACTTC.

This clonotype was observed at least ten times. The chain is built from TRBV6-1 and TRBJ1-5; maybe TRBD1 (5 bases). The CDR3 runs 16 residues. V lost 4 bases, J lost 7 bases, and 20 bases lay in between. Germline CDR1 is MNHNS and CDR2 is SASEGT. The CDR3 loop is CASSARFGQGGQPQHF. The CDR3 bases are TGTGCCAGCAGTGCTCGCTTCGGGCAGGGAGGGCAGCCCCAGCATTTT.

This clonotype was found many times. The DNA for the CDR3 is TGTGCCAGTAGTATTTGGGGACACCATGAAGCTTTCTTT. Translated: CASSIWGHHEAFF. The chain recombines TRBV19 with TRBJ1-1; TRBD1 is a possible D gene (6 bases). The CDR3 covers 13 residues. CDR1 and CDR2 from the germline V gene are LNHDA and SQIVND (reference sequence). V was cut by 3 bases and J by 7 bases, with 12 bases left in between.

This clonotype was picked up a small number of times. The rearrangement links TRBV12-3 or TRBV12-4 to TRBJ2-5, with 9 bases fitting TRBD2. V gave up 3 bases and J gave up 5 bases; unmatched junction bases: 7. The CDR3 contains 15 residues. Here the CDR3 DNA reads TGTGCCAGCAGTTTCGGCGGGGGGGCTAGGGAGACCCAGTACTTC. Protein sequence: CASSFGGGARETQYF.

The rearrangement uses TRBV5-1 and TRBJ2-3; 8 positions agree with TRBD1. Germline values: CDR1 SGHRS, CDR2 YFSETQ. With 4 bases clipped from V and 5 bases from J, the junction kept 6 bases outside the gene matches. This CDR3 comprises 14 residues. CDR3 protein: CASSIGQGLDTQYF. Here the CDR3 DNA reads TGCGCCAGCAGCATTGGACAGGGATTAGATACGCAGTATTTT.

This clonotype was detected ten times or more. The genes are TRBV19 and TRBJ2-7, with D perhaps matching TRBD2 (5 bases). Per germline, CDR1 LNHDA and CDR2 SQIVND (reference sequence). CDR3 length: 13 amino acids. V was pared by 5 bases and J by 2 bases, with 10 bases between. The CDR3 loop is CASSSGYPYEQYF. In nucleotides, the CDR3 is TGTGCCAGTAGTTCGGGGTACCCCTACGAGCAGTACTTC.